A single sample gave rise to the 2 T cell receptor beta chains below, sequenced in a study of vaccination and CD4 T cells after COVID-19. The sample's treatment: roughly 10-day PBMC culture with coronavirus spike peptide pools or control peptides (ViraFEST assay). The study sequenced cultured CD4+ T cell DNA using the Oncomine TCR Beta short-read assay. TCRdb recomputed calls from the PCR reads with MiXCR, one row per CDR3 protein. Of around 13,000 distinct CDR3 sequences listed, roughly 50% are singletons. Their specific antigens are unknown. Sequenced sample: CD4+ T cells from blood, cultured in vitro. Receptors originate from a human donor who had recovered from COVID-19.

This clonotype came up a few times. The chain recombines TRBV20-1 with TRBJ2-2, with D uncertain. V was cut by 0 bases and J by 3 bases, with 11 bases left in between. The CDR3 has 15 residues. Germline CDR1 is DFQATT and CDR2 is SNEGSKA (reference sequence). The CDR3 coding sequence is TGCAGTGCTAGAGATTCGACCCGGGACACCGGGGAGCTGTTTTTT. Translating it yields CSARDSTRDTGELFF.

The DNA of the CDR3 is TGTGCCAGCAAAGAGAGCACAGATACGCAGTATTTT. Translating gives CASKESTDTQYF. This chain uses TRBV6-1 with TRBJ2-3; no definite D call. The V end was cut by 7 bases, the J end by 0 bases, with 5 bases between. From germline, CDR1 is MNHNS and CDR2 SASEGT. The CDR3 totals 12 residues.